This T cell receptor beta chain was sequenced for a study of T cell repertoires in cytomegalovirus infection (dated by TCRdb to about 2019). Broadly, across the study: Alongside well-studied HLA-B-restricted epitopes, the peptide stimulations were aimed at recently identified HLA-C-restricted CMV epitopes, whose presentation resists viral immunomodulation. Donor HLA type was relevant to the analysis, because carriage of CMV infection together with the matching HLA type was indicated by public TCR beta signatures. The research as a whole found: Carriers of CMV infection plus the relevant HLA type were discriminated by the cumulative frequency of public TCR beta family members in the study cohort and in an independent roughly 370-donor cohort. The ex vivo response was dominated by HLA-C-restricted CMV-specific TCR beta clonotypes, which also provided the single most frequent clonotype in two of eight donors.

The data were produced on an Illumina HiSeq 1500. The public reads were reprocessed in TCRdb via fastp at Q25 and MiXCR, keeping in-frame beta chains. Rows matching on CDR3 protein sequence are summarized as one entry with the most common DNA and genes. Counted in this sample were roughly 920,000 distinct CDR3 sequences; approximately 32% of them appeared once. The ten biggest clones cover 13% of the sample. The sample's treatment or condition label, decoded: in vitro stimulation with specific CMV peptide epitopes to enrich CMV-specific T cells. CDR1 and CDR2 (SGHVS, FQNEAQ) derive from the germline V gene. Compared with germline, V lacks 3 bases and J lacks 3 bases; bases without a gene match: 6. The CDR3 sequence holds 17 residues, the cysteine and phenylalanine included. Of the read, only the CDR3 DNA is kept; its 51 bases are in frame from base 1. In its sample, this clonotype was seen many times. What this receptor recognizes is not known. Per-base quality was not reported, and no clone a single base away is much larger than it.

The chain is encoded by TRBV7-8 joined to TRBJ2-3; 13 bases in the junction line up with TRBD2. This receptor was identified in a human donor in good health (CMV status not recorded). Some clones in this sample may be carry-over from other donors' samples. Sequencing was performed on cultured CD8+ T cells from PBMCs, taken from culture after CMV antigen stimulation. The bases are TGTGCCAGCAGCTTTTGGACTAGCGGGGGTTCAACAGATACGCAGTATTTT. It specifies CASSFWTSGGSTDTQYF.